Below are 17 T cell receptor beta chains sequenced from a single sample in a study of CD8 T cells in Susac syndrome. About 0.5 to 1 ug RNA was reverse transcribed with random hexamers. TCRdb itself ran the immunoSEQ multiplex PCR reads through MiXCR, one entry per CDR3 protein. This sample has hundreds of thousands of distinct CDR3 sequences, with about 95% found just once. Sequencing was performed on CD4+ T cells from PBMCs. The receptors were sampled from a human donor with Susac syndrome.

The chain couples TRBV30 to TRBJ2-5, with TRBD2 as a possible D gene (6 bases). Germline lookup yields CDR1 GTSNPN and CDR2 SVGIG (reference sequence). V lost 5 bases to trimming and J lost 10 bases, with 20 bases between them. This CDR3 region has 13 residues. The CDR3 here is CAWGGTRLTDQYF. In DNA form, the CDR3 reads TGTGCCTGGGGGGGGACCCGATTGACGGACCAGTACTTC.

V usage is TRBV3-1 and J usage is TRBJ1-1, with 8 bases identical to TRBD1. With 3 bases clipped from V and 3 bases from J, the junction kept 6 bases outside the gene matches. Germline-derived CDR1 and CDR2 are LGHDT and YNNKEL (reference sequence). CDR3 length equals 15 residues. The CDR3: CASSQGTGVYTEAFF. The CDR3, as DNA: TGTGCCAGCAGCCAGGGGACAGGTGTATACACTGAAGCTTTCTTT.

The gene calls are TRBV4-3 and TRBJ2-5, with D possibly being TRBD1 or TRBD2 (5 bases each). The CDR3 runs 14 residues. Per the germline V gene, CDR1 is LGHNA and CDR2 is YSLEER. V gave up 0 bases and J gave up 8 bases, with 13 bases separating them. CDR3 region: CASSQDRGVPTQYF. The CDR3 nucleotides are TGCGCCAGCAGCCAAGATCGGGGCGTCCCAACCCAGTACTTC.

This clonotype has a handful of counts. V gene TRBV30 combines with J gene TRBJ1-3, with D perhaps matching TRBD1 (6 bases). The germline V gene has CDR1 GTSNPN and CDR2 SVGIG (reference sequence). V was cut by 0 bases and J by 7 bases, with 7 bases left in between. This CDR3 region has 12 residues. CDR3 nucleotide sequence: TGTGCCTGGAGTGTGCAGGGGAACACCATATATTTT. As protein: CAWSVQGNTIYF.

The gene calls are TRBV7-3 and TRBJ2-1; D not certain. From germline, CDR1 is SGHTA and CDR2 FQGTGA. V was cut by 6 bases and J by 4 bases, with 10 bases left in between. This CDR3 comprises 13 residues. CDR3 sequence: CASSPQQYNEQFF. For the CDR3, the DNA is TGTGCCAGCAGTCCCCAACAGTACAATGAGCAGTTCTTC.

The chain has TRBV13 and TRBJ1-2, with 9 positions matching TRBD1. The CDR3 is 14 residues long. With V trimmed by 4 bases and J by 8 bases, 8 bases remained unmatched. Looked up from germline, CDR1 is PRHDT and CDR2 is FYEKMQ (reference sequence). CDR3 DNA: TGTGCCAGCAGCTCGGACAGGGGAACGAGGGGCTACACCTTC. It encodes CASSSDRGTRGYTF.

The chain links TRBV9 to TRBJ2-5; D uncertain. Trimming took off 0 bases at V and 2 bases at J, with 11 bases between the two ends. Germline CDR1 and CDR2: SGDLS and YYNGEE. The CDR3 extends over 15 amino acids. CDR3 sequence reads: CASSVELRFQETQYF. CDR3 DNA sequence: TGTGCCAGCAGCGTAGAGTTGAGGTTTCAAGAGACCCAGTACTTC.

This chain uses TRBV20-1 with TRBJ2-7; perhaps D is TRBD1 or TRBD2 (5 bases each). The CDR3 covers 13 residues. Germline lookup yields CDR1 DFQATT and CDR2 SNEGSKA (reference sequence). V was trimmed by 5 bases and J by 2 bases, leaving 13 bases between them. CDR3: CSAWDPAAYEQYF. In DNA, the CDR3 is TGCAGTGCTTGGGACCCGGCGGCCTACGAGCAGTACTTC.

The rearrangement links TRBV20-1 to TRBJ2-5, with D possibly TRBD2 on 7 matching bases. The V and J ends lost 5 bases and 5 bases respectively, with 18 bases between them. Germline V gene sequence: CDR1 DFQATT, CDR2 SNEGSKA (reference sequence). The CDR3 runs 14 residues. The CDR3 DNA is TGCAGTGCTCCTAAGGGGGGGGTAAGGGAGACCCAGTACTTC. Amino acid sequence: CSAPKGGVRETQYF.

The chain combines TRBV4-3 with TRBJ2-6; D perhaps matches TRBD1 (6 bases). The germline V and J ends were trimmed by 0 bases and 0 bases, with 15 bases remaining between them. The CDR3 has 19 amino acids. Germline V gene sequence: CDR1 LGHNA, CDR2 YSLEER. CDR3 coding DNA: TGCGCCAGCAGCCAAGATTTGGCAGGGGCCAGCTCTGGGGCCAACGTCCTGACTTTC. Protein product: CASSQDLAGASSGANVLTF.

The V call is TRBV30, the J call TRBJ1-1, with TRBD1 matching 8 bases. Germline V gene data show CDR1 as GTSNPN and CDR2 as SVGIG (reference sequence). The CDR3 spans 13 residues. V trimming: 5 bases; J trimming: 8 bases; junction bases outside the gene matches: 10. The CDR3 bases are TGTGCCTGGTGCCCGGACAGGGAGACCGAAGCTTTCTTT. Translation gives CAWCPDRETEAFF.

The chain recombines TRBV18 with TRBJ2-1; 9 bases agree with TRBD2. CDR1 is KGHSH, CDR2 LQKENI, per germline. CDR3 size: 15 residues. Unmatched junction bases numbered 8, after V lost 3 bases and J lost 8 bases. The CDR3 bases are TGTGCCAGCTCACCCCTAGCGGGGATGAGCCATGAGCAGTTCTTC. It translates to CASSPLAGMSHEQFF.

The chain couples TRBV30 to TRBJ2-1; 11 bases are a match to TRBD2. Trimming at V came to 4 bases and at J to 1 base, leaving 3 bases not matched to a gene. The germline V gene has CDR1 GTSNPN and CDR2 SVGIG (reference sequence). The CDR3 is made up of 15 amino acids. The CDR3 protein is CAWTRLAGSYNEQFF. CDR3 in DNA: TGTGCCTGGACACGACTAGCGGGGTCCTACAATGAGCAGTTCTTC.

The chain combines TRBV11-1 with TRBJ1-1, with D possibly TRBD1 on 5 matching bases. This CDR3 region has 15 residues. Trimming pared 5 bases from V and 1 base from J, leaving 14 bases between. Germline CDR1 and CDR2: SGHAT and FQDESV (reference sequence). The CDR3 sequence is CASSRRVRTNTEAFF. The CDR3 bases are TGTGCCAGCAGCCGCAGGGTGAGGACGAACACTGAAGCTTTCTTT.

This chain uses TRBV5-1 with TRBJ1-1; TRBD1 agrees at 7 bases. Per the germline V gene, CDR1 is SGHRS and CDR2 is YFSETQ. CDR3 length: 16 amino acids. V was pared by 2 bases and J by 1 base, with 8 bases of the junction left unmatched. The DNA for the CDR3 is TGCGCCAGCAGCTTCATGGCAGGGGGAACGAACACTGAAGCTTTCTTT. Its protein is CASSFMAGGTNTEAFF.

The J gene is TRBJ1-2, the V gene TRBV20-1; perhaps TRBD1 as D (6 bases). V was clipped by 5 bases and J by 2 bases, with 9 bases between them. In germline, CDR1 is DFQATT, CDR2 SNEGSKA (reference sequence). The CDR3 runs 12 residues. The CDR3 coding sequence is TGCAGTGCTTTTGGACAGAACTATGGCTACACCTTC. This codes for CSAFGQNYGYTF.

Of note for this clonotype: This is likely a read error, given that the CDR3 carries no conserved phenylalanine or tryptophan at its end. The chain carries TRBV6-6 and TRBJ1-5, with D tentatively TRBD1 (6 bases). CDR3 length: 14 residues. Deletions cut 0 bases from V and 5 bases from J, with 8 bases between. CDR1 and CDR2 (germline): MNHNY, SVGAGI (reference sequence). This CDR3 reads CASSYSKGDQPQHL. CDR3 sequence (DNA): TGTGCCAGCAGTTACTCAAAGGGGGATCAGCCCCAGCATCTT.